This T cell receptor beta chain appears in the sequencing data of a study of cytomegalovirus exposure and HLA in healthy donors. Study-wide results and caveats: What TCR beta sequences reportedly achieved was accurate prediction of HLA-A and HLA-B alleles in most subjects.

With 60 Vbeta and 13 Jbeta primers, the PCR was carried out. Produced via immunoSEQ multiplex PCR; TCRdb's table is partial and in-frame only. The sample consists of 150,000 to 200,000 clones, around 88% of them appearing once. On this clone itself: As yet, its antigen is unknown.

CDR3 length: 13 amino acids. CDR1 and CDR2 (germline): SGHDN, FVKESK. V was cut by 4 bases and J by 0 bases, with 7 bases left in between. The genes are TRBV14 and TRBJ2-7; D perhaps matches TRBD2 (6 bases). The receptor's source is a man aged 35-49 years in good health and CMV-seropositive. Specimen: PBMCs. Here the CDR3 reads CASSLGGSYEQYF. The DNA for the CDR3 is TGTGCCAGCAGCCTGGGAGGCTCCTACGAGCAGTACTTC.